The 3 T cell receptor beta chains reported below all come from one sample, sequenced in a study of technical replicates of blood from a few donors. Libraries were prepared by immunoSEQ multiplex PCR; TCRdb keeps only in-frame clonotypes and omits some of them. The repertoire holds around 80,000 clones, with approximately 97% as singletons. The specimen sequenced was T cells isolated from PBMCs. Source of these receptors: a human donor in good health.

The chain joins TRBV2 to TRBJ1-3; D is possibly TRBD1 (5 bases). V was shortened by 6 bases and J by 0 bases, with 9 bases between the two germline ends. There are 14 residues in the CDR3. Germline loops: CDR1 SNHLY, CDR2 FYNNEI. CDR3 protein: CASRGVSSGNTIYF. CDR3 DNA: TGTGCCAGCAGAGGGGTTAGCTCTGGAAACACCATATATTTT.

This chain uses TRBV4-1 with TRBJ2-5, with 12 bases matching TRBD2. The CDR3 has 17 residues. Germline V gene data show CDR1 as MGHRA and CDR2 as YSYEKL. V gave up 3 bases and J gave up 4 bases; unmatched junction bases: 9. The CDR3 DNA reads as TGCGCCAGCAGCCATGACTACCTACTAGCGGGAGGAGAGACCCAGTACTTC. This gives the protein CASSHDYLLAGGETQYF.

The rearrangement links TRBV6-7 to TRBJ2-5, with 10 bases aligning to TRBD2. TRBV6-7 is assigned to the ORF class and has an uncertain function. CDR3 length: 14 residues. Trimming took 7 bases from V and 2 from J; bases not matched to a gene: 4. This chain's CDR3 is CASNPLAGQETQYF. The CDR3 DNA is TGTGCCAGCAACCCACTAGCGGGACAAGAGACCCAGTACTTC.